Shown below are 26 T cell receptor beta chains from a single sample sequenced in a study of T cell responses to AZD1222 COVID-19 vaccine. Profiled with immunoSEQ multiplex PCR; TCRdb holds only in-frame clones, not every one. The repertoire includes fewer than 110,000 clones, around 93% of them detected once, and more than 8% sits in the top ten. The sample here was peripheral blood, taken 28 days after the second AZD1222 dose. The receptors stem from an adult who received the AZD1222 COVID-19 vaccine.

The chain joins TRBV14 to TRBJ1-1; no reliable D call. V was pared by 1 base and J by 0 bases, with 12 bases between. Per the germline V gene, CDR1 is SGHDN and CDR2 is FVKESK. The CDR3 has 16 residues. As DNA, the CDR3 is TGTGCCAGCAGCCAAGGATTTTGGGTGATGAACACTGAAGCTTTCTTT. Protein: CASSQGFWVMNTEAFF. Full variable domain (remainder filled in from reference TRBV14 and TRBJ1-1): EAGVTQFPSHSVIEKGQTVTLRCDPISGHDNLYWYRRVMGKEIKFLLHFVKESKQDESGMPNNRFLAERTGGTYSTLKVQPAELEDSGVYFCASSQGFWVMNTEAFFGQGTRLTVV.

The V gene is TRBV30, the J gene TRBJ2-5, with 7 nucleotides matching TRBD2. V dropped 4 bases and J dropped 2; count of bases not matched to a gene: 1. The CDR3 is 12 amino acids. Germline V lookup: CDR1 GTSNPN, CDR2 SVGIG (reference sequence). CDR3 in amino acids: CAWTSGQETQYF. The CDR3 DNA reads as TGTGCCTGGACTAGCGGACAAGAGACCCAGTACTTC.

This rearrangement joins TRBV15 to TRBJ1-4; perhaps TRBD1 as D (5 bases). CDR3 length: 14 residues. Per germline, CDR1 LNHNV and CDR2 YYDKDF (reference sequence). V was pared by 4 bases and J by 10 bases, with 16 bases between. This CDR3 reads CATSIRGIGGKLFF. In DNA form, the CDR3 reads TGTGCCACCAGCATACGGGGCATTGGTGGAAAACTGTTTTTT.

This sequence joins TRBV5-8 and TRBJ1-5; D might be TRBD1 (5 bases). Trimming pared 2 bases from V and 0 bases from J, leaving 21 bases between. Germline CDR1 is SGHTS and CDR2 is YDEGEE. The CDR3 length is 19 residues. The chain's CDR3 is CASSFLTVNPRYSNQPQHF. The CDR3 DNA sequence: TGTGCCAGCAGCTTTCTGACAGTAAACCCCAGATATAGCAATCAGCCCCAGCATTTT.

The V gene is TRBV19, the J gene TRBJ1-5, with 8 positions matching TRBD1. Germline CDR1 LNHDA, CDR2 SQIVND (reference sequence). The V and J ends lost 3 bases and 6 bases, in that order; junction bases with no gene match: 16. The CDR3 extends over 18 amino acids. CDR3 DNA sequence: TGTGCCAGTAGTATTACGTCGGCCGGGACAGGTTTGGGTCAGCCCCAGCATTTT. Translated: CASSITSAGTGLGQPQHF.

The CDR3, as DNA: TGTGCCAGCAGCGTAGCAAATAGCGGGGCTCACAATGAGCAGTTCTTC. Translating gives CASSVANSGAHNEQFF. This chain uses TRBV9 with TRBJ2-1, with 8 bases matching TRBD2. The CDR3 loop spans 16 amino acids. V shed 0 bases, J shed 5 bases, and the junction held 7 bases outside the gene matches. Germline V CDR1 and CDR2: SGDLS, YYNGEE.

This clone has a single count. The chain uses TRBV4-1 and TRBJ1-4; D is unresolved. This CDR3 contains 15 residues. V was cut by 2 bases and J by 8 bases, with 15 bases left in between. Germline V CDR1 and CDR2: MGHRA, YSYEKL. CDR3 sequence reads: CASSQRGISREKLFF. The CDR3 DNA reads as TGCGCCAGCAGCCAAAGAGGTATAAGTAGGGAAAAACTGTTTTTT.

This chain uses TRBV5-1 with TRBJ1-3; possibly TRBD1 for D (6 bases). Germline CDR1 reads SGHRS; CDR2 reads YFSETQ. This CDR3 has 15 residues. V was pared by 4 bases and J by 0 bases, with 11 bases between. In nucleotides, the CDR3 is TGCGCCAGCAGCCTAGGACAGCCCTCTGGAAACACCATATATTTT. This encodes CASSLGQPSGNTIYF.

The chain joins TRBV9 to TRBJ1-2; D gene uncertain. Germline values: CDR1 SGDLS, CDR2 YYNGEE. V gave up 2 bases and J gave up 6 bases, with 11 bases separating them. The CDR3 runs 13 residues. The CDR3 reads CASSVGLSDGYTF. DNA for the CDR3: TGTGCCAGCAGCGTTGGACTTTCGGATGGCTACACCTTC. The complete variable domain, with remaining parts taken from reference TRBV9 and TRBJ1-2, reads DSGVTQTPKHLITATGQRVTLRCSPRSGDLSVYWYQQSLDQGLQFLIQYYNGEERAKGNILERFSAQQFPDLHSELNLSSLELGDSALYFCASSVGLSDGYTFGSGTRLTVV.

CDR3 DNA: TGTGCCAGCAGCTTAGGCGTCCGAGGGGAGCTGTTTTTT. Amino acids: CASSLGVRGELFF. V is TRBV13 and J is TRBJ2-2; no clear D. Trimming pared 0 bases from V and 8 bases from J, leaving 7 bases between. The CDR3 has 13 residues. Germline CDR1 and CDR2: PRHDT and FYEKMQ (reference sequence).

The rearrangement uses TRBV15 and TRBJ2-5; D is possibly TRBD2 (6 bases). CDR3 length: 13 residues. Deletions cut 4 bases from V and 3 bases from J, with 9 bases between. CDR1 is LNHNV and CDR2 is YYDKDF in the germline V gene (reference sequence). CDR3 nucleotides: TGTGCCACCAGCATTATAGCGGAAGAGACCCAGTACTTC. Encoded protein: CATSIIAEETQYF.

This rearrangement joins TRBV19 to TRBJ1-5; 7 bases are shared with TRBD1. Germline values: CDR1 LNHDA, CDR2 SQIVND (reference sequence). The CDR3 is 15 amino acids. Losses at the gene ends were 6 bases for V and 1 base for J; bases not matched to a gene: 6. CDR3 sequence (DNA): TGTGCCAGTAGGACAGGGTTCGACAGCAATCAGCCCCAGCATTTT. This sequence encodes CASRTGFDSNQPQHF.

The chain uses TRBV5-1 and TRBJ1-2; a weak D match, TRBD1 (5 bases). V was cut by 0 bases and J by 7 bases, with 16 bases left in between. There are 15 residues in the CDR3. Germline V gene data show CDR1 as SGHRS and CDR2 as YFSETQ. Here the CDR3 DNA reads TGCGCCAGCAGCTTGGACCAGGGTAATTTAGGTGGCTACACCTTC. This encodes CASSLDQGNLGGYTF.

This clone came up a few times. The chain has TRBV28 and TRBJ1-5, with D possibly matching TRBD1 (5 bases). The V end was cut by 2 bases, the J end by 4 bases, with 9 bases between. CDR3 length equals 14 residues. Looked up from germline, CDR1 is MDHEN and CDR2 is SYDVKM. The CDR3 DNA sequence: TGTGCCAGCAGTTTAGTAGGGACTAATCAGCCCCAGCATTTT. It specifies CASSLVGTNQPQHF.

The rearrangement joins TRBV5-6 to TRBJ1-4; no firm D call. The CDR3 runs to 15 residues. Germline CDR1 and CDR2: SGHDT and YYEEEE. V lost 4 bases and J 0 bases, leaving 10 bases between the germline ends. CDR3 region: CASSPSPATNEKLFF. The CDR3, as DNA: TGTGCCAGCAGCCCCTCACCTGCAACTAATGAAAAACTGTTTTTT.

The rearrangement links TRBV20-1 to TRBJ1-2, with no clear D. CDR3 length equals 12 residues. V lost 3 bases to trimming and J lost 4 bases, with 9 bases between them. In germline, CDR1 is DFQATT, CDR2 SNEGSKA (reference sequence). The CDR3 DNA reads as TGCAGTGCTAGTGACGGTTCCTATGGCTACACCTTC. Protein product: CSASDGSYGYTF.

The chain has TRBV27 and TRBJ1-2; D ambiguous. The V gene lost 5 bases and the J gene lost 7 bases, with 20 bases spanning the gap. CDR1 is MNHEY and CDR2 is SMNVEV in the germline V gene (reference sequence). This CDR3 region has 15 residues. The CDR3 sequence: CASSPTDGPMGGYTF. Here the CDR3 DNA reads TGTGCCAGCAGTCCCACGGACGGACCGATGGGTGGCTACACCTTC.

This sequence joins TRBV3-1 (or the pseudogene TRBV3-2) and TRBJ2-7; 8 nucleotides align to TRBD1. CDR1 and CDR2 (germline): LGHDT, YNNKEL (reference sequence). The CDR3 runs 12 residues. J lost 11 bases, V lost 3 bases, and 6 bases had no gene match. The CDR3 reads CASSQGDRSKYF. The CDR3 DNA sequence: TGTGCCAGCAGCCAGGGGGACAGGTCGAAGTACTTC.

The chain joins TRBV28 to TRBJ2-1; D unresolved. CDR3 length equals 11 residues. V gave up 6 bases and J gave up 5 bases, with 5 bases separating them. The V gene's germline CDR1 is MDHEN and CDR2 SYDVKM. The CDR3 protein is CASRGHNEQFF. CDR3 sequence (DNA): TGTGCCAGCAGGGGCCACAATGAGCAGTTCTTC. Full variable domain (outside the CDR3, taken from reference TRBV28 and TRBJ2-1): DVKVTQSSRYLVKRTGEKVFLECVQDMDHENMFWYRQDPGLGLRLIYFSYDVKMKEKGDIPEGYSVSREKKERFSLILESASTNQTSMYLCASRGHNEQFFGPGTRLTVL.

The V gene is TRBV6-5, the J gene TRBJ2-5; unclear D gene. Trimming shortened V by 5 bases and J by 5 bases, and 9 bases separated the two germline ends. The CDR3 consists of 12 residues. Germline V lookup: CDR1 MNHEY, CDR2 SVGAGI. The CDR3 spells CASSPRRETQYF. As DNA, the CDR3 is TGTGCCAGCAGTCCCCGAAGGGAGACCCAGTACTTC.

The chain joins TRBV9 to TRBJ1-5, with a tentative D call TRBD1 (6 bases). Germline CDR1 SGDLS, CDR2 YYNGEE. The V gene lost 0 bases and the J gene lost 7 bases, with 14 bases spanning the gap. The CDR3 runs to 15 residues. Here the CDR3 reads CASSVDATGQQPQHF. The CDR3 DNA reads TGTGCCAGCAGCGTAGACGCGACAGGTCAGCAGCCCCAGCATTTT. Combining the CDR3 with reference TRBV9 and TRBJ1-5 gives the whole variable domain DSGVTQTPKHLITATGQRVTLRCSPRSGDLSVYWYQQSLDQGLQFLIQYYNGEERAKGNILERFSAQQFPDLHSELNLSSLELGDSALYFCASSVDATGQQPQHFGDGTRLSIL.

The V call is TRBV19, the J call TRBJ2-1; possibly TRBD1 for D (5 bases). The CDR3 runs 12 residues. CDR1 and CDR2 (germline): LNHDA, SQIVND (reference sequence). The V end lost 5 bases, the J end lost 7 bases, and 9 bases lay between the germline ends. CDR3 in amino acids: CASSLTVNEQFF. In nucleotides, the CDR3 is TGTGCCAGTAGTCTGACAGTTAATGAGCAGTTCTTC.

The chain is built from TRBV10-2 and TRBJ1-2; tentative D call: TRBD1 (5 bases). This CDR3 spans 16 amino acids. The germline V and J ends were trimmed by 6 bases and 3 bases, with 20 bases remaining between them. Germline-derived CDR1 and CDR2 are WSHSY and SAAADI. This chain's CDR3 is CASRSRDSGGDYGYTF. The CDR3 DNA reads TGCGCCAGCAGAAGCCGGGACTCCGGGGGGGACTATGGCTACACCTTC.

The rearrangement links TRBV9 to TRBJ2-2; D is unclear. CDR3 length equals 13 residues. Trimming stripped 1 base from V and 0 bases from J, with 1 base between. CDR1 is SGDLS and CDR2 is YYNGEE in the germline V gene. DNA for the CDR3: TGTGCCAGCAGCGTATCGAACACCGGGGAGCTGTTTTTT. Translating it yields CASSVSNTGELFF.

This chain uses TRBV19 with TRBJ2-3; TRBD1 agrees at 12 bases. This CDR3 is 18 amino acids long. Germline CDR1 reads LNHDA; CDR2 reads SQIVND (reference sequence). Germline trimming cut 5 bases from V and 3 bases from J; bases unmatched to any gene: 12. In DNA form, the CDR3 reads TGTGCCAGTAGTTTCCTAACCGGGACAGGGGGCGGTACAGATACGCAGTATTTT. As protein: CASSFLTGTGGGTDTQYF.

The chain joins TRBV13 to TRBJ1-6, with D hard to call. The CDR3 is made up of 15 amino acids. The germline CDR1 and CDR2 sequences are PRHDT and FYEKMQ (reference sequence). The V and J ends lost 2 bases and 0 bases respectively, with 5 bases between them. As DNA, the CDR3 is TGTGCCAGCAGCTTAAGGAGCTCCTATAATTCACCCCTCCACTTT. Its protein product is CASSLRSSYNSPLHF.